These 22 T cell receptor beta chains were sequenced from one sample in a study of long-term antiretroviral therapy in people with HIV. The assay, immunoSEQ v3.0, was run at survey level. Method: immunoSEQ multiplex PCR; TCRdb's copy keeps in-frame clones and lacks some. The sample has fewer than 35,000 clones; 97% are singletons. Sequences were derived from unsorted PBMCs, sampled 6.9 years after starting antiretroviral therapy. The receptors were sampled from a man aged 25-45 years with HIV.

The chain links TRBV10-1 to TRBJ2-4, with D perhaps being TRBD1 or TRBD2 (5 bases each). V was trimmed by 2 bases and J by 8 bases, leaving 7 bases between them. CDR1 is WNHNN, CDR2 SYGVQD, per germline (reference sequence). This CDR3 is built from 12 residues. The CDR3 DNA sequence: TGCGCCAGCAGTGAGCGAGGGGACATTCAGTACTTC. It translates to CASSERGDIQYF.

This chain connects TRBV11-3 to TRBJ2-3; D tentatively fits TRBD1 or TRBD2 (6 bases each). V shed 4 bases and J shed 3 bases, with 20 bases lying between them. Per the germline V gene, CDR1 is SGHNT and CDR2 is YENEEA. This CDR3 contains 17 residues. DNA for the CDR3: TGTGCCAGCAGCTCTGGGTTAGGGGGACTGAGGACAGATACGCAGTATTTT. Encoded protein: CASSSGLGGLRTDTQYF.

The chain employs TRBV4-3 and TRBJ2-1, with TRBD1 matching over 10 bases. CDR3 size: 13 residues. V lost 8 bases to trimming and J lost 7 bases; unmatched junction nucleotides: 5. Germline V CDR1 and CDR2: LGHNA, YSLEER. The CDR3 sequence is CASGRTGGNEQFF. In DNA form, the CDR3 reads TGCGCCAGCGGCAGGACAGGGGGGAATGAGCAGTTCTTC.

The chain employs TRBV15 and TRBJ1-1, with D uncertain. In germline, CDR1 is LNHNV, CDR2 YYDKDF (reference sequence). The CDR3 contains 13 residues. Trimming pared 1 base from V and 4 bases from J, leaving 7 bases between. The CDR3 sequence: CATSRVRGTEAFF. The CDR3 DNA sequence: TGTGCCACCAGCAGAGTCCGGGGCACTGAAGCTTTCTTT. Supplemented by reference TRBV15 and TRBJ1-1, the full variable domain reads DAMVIQNPRYQVTQFGKPVTLSCSQTLNHNVMYWYQQKSSQAPKLLFHYYDKDFNNEADTPDNFQSRRPNTSFCFLDIRSPGLGDTAMYLCATSRVRGTEAFFGQGTRLTVV.

This chain uses TRBV9 with TRBJ2-3; no definite D call. The germline V gene encodes CDR1 SGDLS and CDR2 YYNGEE. CDR3 length: 12 residues. V was pared by 0 bases and J by 5 bases, with 4 bases between. The CDR3 DNA reads TGTGCCAGCAGCGTAGGGGGAGATACGCAGTATTTT. The encoded protein is CASSVGGDTQYF.

The chain carries TRBV13 and TRBJ1-1; 9 bases line up with TRBD1. Unmatched junction bases numbered 5, after V lost 8 bases and J lost 1 base. CDR3 length: 14 residues. Germline values: CDR1 PRHDT, CDR2 FYEKMQ (reference sequence). As DNA, the CDR3 is TGTGCCAGCTCTGAGGACAGGGGGAACACTGAAGCTTTCTTT. The encoded protein is CASSEDRGNTEAFF. Complete variable domain (other parts from reference TRBV13 and TRBJ1-1): AAGVIQSPRHLIKEKRETATLKCYPIPRHDTVYWYQQGPGQDPQFLISFYEKMQSDKGSIPDRFSAQQFSDYHSELNMSSLELGDSALYFCASSEDRGNTEAFFGQGTRLTVV.

The chain has TRBV4-3 and TRBJ1-2; TRBD1 matches at 7 bases. CDR3 length equals 15 residues. CDR1 and CDR2 (germline): LGHNA, YSLEER. The J segment lost 5 bases and the V segment lost 2 bases, leaving 8 bases of the junction unmatched. For the CDR3, the DNA is TGCGCCAGCAGCCAACCGGGACAGAACCTATATGGCTACACCTTC. It translates to CASSQPGQNLYGYTF.

This chain connects TRBV20-1 to TRBJ2-1, with D tentatively TRBD2 (6 bases). The CDR3 sequence is 11 residues long. V lost 7 bases to trimming and J lost 12 bases, with 16 bases between them. Germline V gives CDR1 DFQATT, CDR2 SNEGSKA (reference sequence). The CDR3, as DNA: TGCAGTGGACTAGACGTACGAACGCAGTTCTTC. Translation: CSGLDVRTQFF.

This chain uses TRBV5-1 with TRBJ1-1; TRBD1 matches at 8 bases. The germline gives CDR1 SGHRS, CDR2 YFSETQ. CDR3 length equals 16 residues. V gave up 4 bases and J gave up 1 base; unmatched junction bases: 9. CDR3 bases: TGCGCCAGCAGCGGTCCGGGACAGGTACCGAACACTGAAGCTTTCTTT. Its protein is CASSGPGQVPNTEAFF.

The chain recombines TRBV4-2 with TRBJ1-1; TRBD1 might be the D (5 bases). Germline CDR1 and CDR2: LGHNA and YNFKEQ. The CDR3 covers 12 residues. The V end was cut by 1 base, the J end by 8 bases, with 8 bases between. This CDR3 reads CASSQARGEAFF. CDR3 bases: TGTGCCAGCAGCCAAGCGAGGGGAGAAGCTTTCTTT.

The chain uses TRBV29-1 and TRBJ2-7; TRBD2 is a possible D gene (6 bases). The CDR3 totals 13 residues. Trimming took off 6 bases at V and 5 bases at J, with 17 bases between the two ends. Germline V gives CDR1 SQVTM, CDR2 ANQGSEA. This chain's CDR3 is CSVATATGDEQYF. The CDR3 DNA is TGCAGCGTCGCGACTGCCACGGGGGACGAGCAGTACTTC.

The CDR3 bases are TGCAGCGTTGAAAAGGGCACAGTCGGCTATGGCTACACCTTC. As protein: CSVEKGTVGYGYTF. V usage is TRBV29-1 and J usage is TRBJ1-2; D call uncertain. The CDR3 sequence is 14 residues long. In germline, CDR1 is SQVTM, CDR2 ANQGSEA. With 2 bases removed from V and 4 bases from J, the gap between germline ends came to 14 bases.

The chain is built from TRBV11-2 and TRBJ2-2, with 16 bases lining up with TRBD2. Germline values: CDR1 SGHAT, CDR2 FQNNGV. V shed 7 bases, J shed 3 bases, and the junction held 8 bases outside the gene matches. This CDR3 region has 18 residues. The CDR3 bases are TGTGCCAGCATCCTCGGGACTAGCGGGGGGGCGGACACCGGGGAGCTGTTTTTT. Encoded protein: CASILGTSGGADTGELFF.

The rearrangement links TRBV6-5 to TRBJ2-7; 11 bases are a match to TRBD2. Germline CDR1 is MNHEY and CDR2 is SVGAGI. The CDR3 is made up of 13 amino acids. The V and J ends lost 6 bases and 10 bases, in that order; junction bases with no gene match: 8. DNA for the CDR3: TGTGCCAGCAGGATACTAGCGGGAGACCGACAGTACTTC. It is translated as CASRILAGDRQYF.

V gene TRBV6-5 combines with J gene TRBJ2-2, with D possibly TRBD2 on 5 matching bases. V was shortened by 6 bases and J by 7 bases, with 12 bases between the two germline ends. The CDR3 runs 13 residues. From germline, CDR1 is MNHEY and CDR2 SVGAGI. The CDR3 here is CASRTPAGGELFF. The CDR3 DNA follows: TGTGCCAGCAGGACCCCCGCGGGCGGGGAGCTGTTTTTT.

V is TRBV5-1 and J is TRBJ2-7; either TRBD1 or TRBD2 may fit D (5 bases each). V lost 0 bases, J lost 1 base, and 8 bases lay in between. This CDR3 has 14 residues. Germline values: CDR1 SGHRS, CDR2 YFSETQ. The CDR3: CASSLGGRSYEQYF. The DNA for the CDR3 is TGCGCCAGCAGCTTGGGGGGGAGATCCTACGAGCAGTACTTC.

V usage is TRBV18 and J usage is TRBJ1-2; the match to TRBD1 covers 7 bases. Per germline, CDR1 KGHSH and CDR2 LQKENI. V shed 2 bases and J 2 bases; nucleotides not matched to a gene: 5. This CDR3 spans 15 amino acids. This CDR3 reads CASSPNRDRNYGYTF. In nucleotides, the CDR3 is TGTGCCAGCTCACCAAACCGGGACAGAAACTATGGCTACACCTTC.

The V gene is TRBV5-1, the J gene TRBJ2-3; tentatively, D is TRBD2 (6 bases). The CDR3 has 16 residues. Germline lookup yields CDR1 SGHRS and CDR2 YFSETQ. The V and J ends lost 0 bases and 0 bases respectively, with 11 bases between them. The CDR3 DNA reads TGCGCCAGCAGCTTGGACCCGGGGGAGAGCACAGATACGCAGTATTTT. This gives the protein CASSLDPGESTDTQYF.

This clone was observed once. In DNA, the CDR3 is TGTGCCAGCAGCCCACTAGCGGGAGGAACGTACGAGCAGTACTTC. Its protein is CASSPLAGGTYEQYF. The chain employs TRBV6-5 and TRBJ2-7; 12 bases fit TRBD2. Trimming cost V 6 bases and J 4 bases; bases outside gene matches: 7. CDR1 is MNHEY, CDR2 SVGAGI, per germline. The CDR3 is 15 residues long.

V and J are TRBV7-6 and TRBJ1-1, with D unclear. V shed 4 bases and J shed 6 bases, with 6 bases lying between them. The germline V gene encodes CDR1 SGHVS and CDR2 FNYEAQ. CDR3 size: 11 residues. Written as DNA, the CDR3 is TGTGCCAGCAGCTCGAGTGCTGAAGCTTTCTTT. As protein: CASSSSAEAFF. The full variable domain, rest sourced from reference TRBV7-6 and TRBJ1-1, is GAGVSQSPRYKVTKRGQDVALRCDPISGHVSLYWYRQALGQGPEFLTYFNYEAQQDKSGLPNDRFSAERPEGSISTLTIQRTEQRDSAMYRCASSSSAEAFFGQGTRLTVV.

The rearrangement uses TRBV2 and TRBJ2-4, with TRBD2 matching 7 bases. The V gene end was trimmed by 1 base and the J gene end by 3 bases; junction bases not matched to a gene: 6. Per germline, CDR1 SNHLY and CDR2 FYNNEI. The CDR3 consists of 16 residues. CDR3 protein: CASSEGWEGFKNIQYF. CDR3 DNA: TGTGCCAGCAGTGAAGGGTGGGAGGGATTCAAAAACATTCAGTACTTC. The complete variable domain, with remaining parts taken from reference TRBV2 and TRBJ2-4, reads EPEVTQTPSHQVTQMGQEVILRCVPISNHLYFYWYRQILGQKVEFLVSFYNNEISEKSEIFDDQFSVERPDGSNFTLKIRSTKLEDSAMYFCASSEGWEGFKNIQYFGAGTRLSVL.

The chain uses TRBV14 and TRBJ1-1; D not certain. The CDR3 length is 17 residues. CDR1 is SGHDN and CDR2 is FVKESK in the germline V gene. The V end was cut by 3 bases, the J end by 0 bases, with 17 bases between. The CDR3 sequence: CASSHLGSQDLNTEAFF. The CDR3 DNA reads TGTGCCAGCAGCCACCTGGGATCCCAGGATTTGAACACTGAAGCTTTCTTT. Filled out from reference TRBV14 and TRBJ1-1, the complete variable domain reads EAGVTQFPSHSVIEKGQTVTLRCDPISGHDNLYWYRRVMGKEIKFLLHFVKESKQDESGMPNNRFLAERTGGTYSTLKVQPAELEDSGVYFCASSHLGSQDLNTEAFFGQGTRLTVV.